Listed here are 17 T cell receptor beta chains from one sample, sequenced in a study of beta chain features in type 1 diabetes. Every isolated RNA sample was fully reverse transcribed, so sequencing captured expressed TCRB transcripts. Profiled with immunoSEQ multiplex PCR; TCRdb holds only in-frame clones, not every one. The repertoire includes about 900,000 clones, about 17% of them detected once, and 0.023% sits in the top ten. Specimen: naive CD4+ T cells from blood. These receptors were obtained from a woman between 18 and 29 years old in good health.

V and J are TRBV6-1 and TRBJ2-7; TRBD1 aligns across 7 bases. There are 15 residues in the CDR3. With 2 bases clipped from V and 8 bases from J, the junction kept 12 bases outside the gene matches. Germline CDR1 and CDR2: MNHNS and SASEGT. The CDR3 protein is CASSEMLRGHRKQYF. In nucleotides, the CDR3 is TGTGCCAGCAGTGAAATGCTTAGGGGGCACCGAAAGCAGTACTTC.

J is TRBJ2-1 and V is TRBV7-9; D gene unclear. V gave up 4 bases and J gave up 10 bases, with 17 bases separating them. This CDR3 region has 14 residues. Germline CDR1 and CDR2: SEHNR and FQNEAQ (reference sequence). DNA for the CDR3: TGTGCCAGCAGCTCCATTCTTCTCAGGCAGGAGCAGTTCTTC. Protein: CASSSILLRQEQFF.

The chain uses TRBV6-5 and TRBJ2-4; no reliable D call. The CDR3 sequence is 14 residues long. CDR1 MNHEY and CDR2 SVGAGI come from the germline V gene. V shed 8 bases and J shed 8 bases, with 19 bases lying between them. Written as DNA, the CDR3 is TGTGCCAGCCGTCGTAGTAGATGGGTAGACATTCAGTACTTC. This gives the protein CASRRSRWVDIQYF.

The CDR3 nucleotides read TGTGCCAGCAGTGAAGACAGTCTAACTAGGGGCTACACCTTC. Translated: CASSEDSLTRGYTF. The gene calls are TRBV25-1 and TRBJ1-2, with D possibly being TRBD1 (5 bases). CDR3 length: 14 residues. Germline V gene sequence: CDR1 MGHDK, CDR2 SYGVNS. Trimming cost V 2 bases and J 8 bases, with 15 bases left between them.

The chain has TRBV28 and TRBJ2-3; D is unresolved. Trimming cost V 6 bases and J 4 bases, with 8 bases left between them. The germline V gene has CDR1 MDHEN and CDR2 SYDVKM. The CDR3 contains 12 residues. In DNA form, the CDR3 reads TGTGCCAGCAGATCAGACGCAGATACGCAGTATTTT. Protein sequence: CASRSDADTQYF.

In this sample, this clone turned up a few times. Other DNA sequences in the sample encode the same CDR3. The V call is TRBV14, the J call TRBJ2-5; the D is unclear. V was shortened by 3 bases and J by 4 bases, with 3 bases between the two germline ends. Germline V gives CDR1 SGHDN, CDR2 FVKESK. The CDR3 has 11 amino acids. CDR3 sequence (DNA): TGTGCCAGCAGCCAGGTAGAGACCCAGTACTTC. Translating gives CASSQVETQYF.

This clone appeared a few times. The rearrangement joins TRBV25-1 to TRBJ2-2, with TRBD2 identical over 8 bases. CDR1 and CDR2 from the germline V gene are MGHDK and SYGVNS. This CDR3 has 12 residues. With V trimmed by 4 bases and J by 11 bases, 3 bases remained unmatched. CDR3 loop: CASSVAGNELFF. For the CDR3, the DNA is TGTGCCAGCAGTGTAGCGGGAAACGAGCTGTTTTTT.

In nucleotides, the CDR3 is TGTGCCAGCACTAAAAGGCGGGAGTACGAGCAGTACTTC. Its protein is CASTKRREYEQYF. V usage is TRBV11-2 and J usage is TRBJ2-7, with TRBD2 matching 7 bases. Germline CDR1 SGHAT, CDR2 FQNNGV. The V and J ends lost 7 bases and 4 bases, in that order; junction bases with no gene match: 7. The length of the CDR3 is 13 residues.

This clone was counted once. The chain uses TRBV21-1 and TRBJ2-3; the table gives TRBD1 as D, unverified against the DNA. TRBV21-1 is marked as a pseudogene. This CDR3 comprises 16 residues. CDR3 in DNA: TGTGCCAGCAGCAAAGCAAGGACAGGGGTAACAGATACGCAGTATTTT. Encoded protein: CASSKARTGVTDTQYF.

The CDR3 nucleotides are TGTGCCAGCAGTTACTCCGAGAGGGGGGAGCCCCAGCATTTT. Translating it yields CASSYSERGEPQHF. This sequence joins TRBV6-5 and TRBJ1-5, with D possibly being TRBD1 (6 bases). Germline CDR1 and CDR2: MNHEY and SVGAGI. With 0 bases removed from V and 8 bases from J, the gap between germline ends came to 11 bases. The CDR3 consists of 14 residues.

This clone turned up a few times. This chain links TRBV18 with TRBJ2-7; no clear D gene. Germline CDR1 reads KGHSH; CDR2 reads LQKENI. Trimming removed 3 bases at V and 2 bases at J, with 11 bases between. The CDR3 consists of 14 residues. As DNA, the CDR3 is TGTGCCAGCTCACCGACGGCTAATACCTACGAGCAGTACTTC. It is translated as CASSPTANTYEQYF.

This rearrangement joins TRBV7-9 to TRBJ2-7; D is unclear. Per germline, CDR1 SEHNR and CDR2 FQNEAQ (reference sequence). There are 14 residues in the CDR3. V was pared by 2 bases and J by 3 bases, with 11 bases between. Here the CDR3 DNA reads TGTGCCAGCAGCTTATTTGGTGGCGACTACGAGCAGTACTTC. Amino acid sequence: CASSLFGGDYEQYF.

This clone was recorded a few times. The V gene is TRBV4-3, the J gene TRBJ1-1; possible D gene TRBD1, 5 bases. The V end lost 4 bases, the J end lost 0 bases, and 9 bases lay between the germline ends. Germline CDR1 LGHNA, CDR2 YSLEER. The CDR3 is 14 amino acids. For the CDR3, the DNA is TGCGCCAGCAGCCTCAGGGTTGTGAACACTGAAGCTTTCTTT. It yields the protein CASSLRVVNTEAFF.

The V and J genes are TRBV6-5 and TRBJ2-7; perhaps TRBD2 as D (5 bases). The germline V gene encodes CDR1 MNHEY and CDR2 SVGAGI. V lost 0 bases and J lost 2, with 14 bases in between. This CDR3 spans 16 amino acids. This CDR3 reads CASSYSSSSGTYEQYF. Here the CDR3 DNA reads TGTGCCAGCAGTTACTCGTCTAGCTCCGGAACCTACGAGCAGTACTTC.

The DNA for the CDR3 is TGTGCCAGCAGCCAAGATGACGCTGAAGCTTTCTTT. This translates into CASSQDDAEAFF. The gene calls are TRBV4-2 and TRBJ1-1; D call uncertain. This CDR3 is 12 amino acids long. V gave up 0 bases and J gave up 6 bases, with 5 bases separating them. Per germline, CDR1 LGHNA and CDR2 YNFKEQ.

This sequence joins TRBV7-2 and TRBJ2-7, with a possible D match to TRBD2 (5 bases). The CDR3 length is 14 residues. The germline gives CDR1 SGHTA, CDR2 FQGNSA. Trimming shortened V by 2 bases and J by 5 bases, and 13 bases separated the two germline ends. The CDR3 is CASSLQRESHEQYF. The CDR3 region has the DNA TGTGCCAGCAGCTTACAAAGGGAGAGTCACGAGCAGTACTTC.

This clone has just a few counts. The chain carries TRBV28 and TRBJ1-1, with a tentative D call TRBD1 (5 bases). Germline V gene data show CDR1 as MDHEN and CDR2 as SYDVKM. The CDR3 is 16 amino acids. V dropped 3 bases and J dropped 1 base, with 15 bases sitting between them. CDR3 region: CASSFTWGQSNTEAFF. For the CDR3, the DNA is TGTGCCAGCAGTTTTACCTGGGGCCAGTCGAACACTGAAGCTTTCTTT. Combining the CDR3 with reference TRBV28 and TRBJ1-1 gives the whole variable domain DVKVTQSSRYLVKRTGEKVFLECVQDMDHENMFWYRQDPGLGLRLIYFSYDVKMKEKGDIPEGYSVSREKKERFSLILESASTNQTSMYLCASSFTWGQSNTEAFFGQGTRLTVV.